A selection of T cell receptor beta chains follows, all from one sample in a study of T cells after posttransplantation cyclophosphamide. Profiling relied on immunoSEQ multiplex PCR, and the TCRdb table lists in-frame clones only, not all of them. Altogether approximately 56,000 clones are present, approximately 94% being singletons, with the ten largest covering 2.9%. The sequenced sample consisted of PBMCs. These receptors were obtained from a woman aged 30 to 39 in good health and a related stem cell transplant donor. Both conserved end residues are trimmed from each CDR3. A D gene is named only where the DNA matches it firmly.

D gene	V gene	J gene	CDR3 protein
TRBD1	TRBV19	TRBJ1-2	ASSPNRDRGFGYT
TRBD1	TRBV19	TRBJ1-4	ASPTGTGAEKLF
-	TRBV28	TRBJ1-2	ASSLQGRWYGYT
TRBD2	TRBV5-6	TRBJ2-7	ASSILAGGTYEQY
-	TRBV10-3	TRBJ2-6	AISGLSGNSGANVLT
-	TRBV9	TRBJ1-2	ASSDRVYGYT
TRBD1	TRBV4-3	TRBJ2-5	ASSNPGQKETQY
-	TRBV4-1	TRBJ1-1	ASSQVNLGFDHTEAF
-	TRBV27	TRBJ1-1	ASSLAGTLDRNTEAF
-	TRBV13	TRBJ1-1	ASSLERSNTEAF
TRBD2	TRBV10-3	TRBJ2-1	AISESSGGGYNEQF
-	TRBV11-1	TRBJ1-1	ASSFSRGTWALDTEAF
-	TRBV7-2	TRBJ1-6	ASSLTLPAGSYNSPLH
-	TRBV2	TRBJ1-2	ASSEALPGGLLGYT
-	TRBV28	TRBJ2-7	ASTTPFSYEQY
-	TRBV6-4	TRBJ1-3	ASSDPSVDRPISGNTIY
-	TRBV4-1	TRBJ1-1	ASSPGSNTEAF
-	TRBV27	TRBJ2-7	ASSLVRHGEQY
-	TRBV11-2	TRBJ2-5	ASSWSDQETQY
TRBD2	TRBV18	TRBJ2-7	ASSPGTSSYEQY
-	TRBV6-5	TRBJ1-1	ASSTTGNTEAF
TRBD2	TRBV6-5	TRBJ2-3	ASTGGGGGSTQY
-	TRBV6-1	TRBJ2-1	ASSGGAYNEQF
TRBD1	TRBV4-1	TRBJ1-1	ASSHPRGRGGMNTEAF
TRBD1	TRBV28	TRBJ2-3	ASSLQGALEDTQY
TRBD1	TRBV6-5	TRBJ1-6	ASSPGQGTSPLH
TRBD2	TRBV28	TRBJ2-7	ASSGRVAGGLSYEQY
-	TRBV6-5	TRBJ1-2	ASSSLVGYGYT
-	TRBV2	TRBJ1-2	ASSRTENYGYT
TRBD1	TRBV11-3	TRBJ2-2	ASSPRTGTRELF
-	TRBV9	TRBJ1-3	ASSVGDLAWGNTIY
TRBD1	TRBV30	TRBJ1-5	AWSGTDYSNQPQH
TRBD1	TRBV6-5	TRBJ1-6	ASSYSSGTATSPLH
TRBD1	TRBV15	TRBJ1-2	ATSRGGTGSHGYT
-	TRBV9	TRBJ1-1	ASSAPGPEAF
-	TRBV15	TRBJ2-3	ATSAGGLTDTQY
TRBD2	TRBV6-4	TRBJ2-3	ASSATSGSTDTQY
-	TRBV28	TRBJ1-1	ASSPGELFAEAF
-	TRBV5-4	TRBJ1-3	ASSLQGGNTIY
-	TRBV2	TRBJ2-1	ASSLRRQGTYNEQF
TRBD1	TRBV5-4	TRBJ2-7	ASRTGGQGGYEQY
TRBD2	TRBV7-3	TRBJ2-2	ASSLNLAANTGELF
TRBD2	TRBV9	TRBJ2-3	ASTRGLAEPKRTDTQY
-	TRBV2	TRBJ1-5	ASSQGKMSNQPQH
-	TRBV19	TRBJ1-1	ASSIAVNIEAF
-	TRBV6-1	TRBJ2-1	ASRAVKNEQF
TRBD1	TRBV7-9	TRBJ2-7	ASSATDRGAPHEQY
TRBD2	TRBV4-2	TRBJ2-5	ASSQDGSGGKTQY
TRBD1	TRBV7-3	TRBJ1-2	ASSVGTGGGLYGYT
-	TRBV19	TRBJ1-2	ASSIQGGALNYGYT